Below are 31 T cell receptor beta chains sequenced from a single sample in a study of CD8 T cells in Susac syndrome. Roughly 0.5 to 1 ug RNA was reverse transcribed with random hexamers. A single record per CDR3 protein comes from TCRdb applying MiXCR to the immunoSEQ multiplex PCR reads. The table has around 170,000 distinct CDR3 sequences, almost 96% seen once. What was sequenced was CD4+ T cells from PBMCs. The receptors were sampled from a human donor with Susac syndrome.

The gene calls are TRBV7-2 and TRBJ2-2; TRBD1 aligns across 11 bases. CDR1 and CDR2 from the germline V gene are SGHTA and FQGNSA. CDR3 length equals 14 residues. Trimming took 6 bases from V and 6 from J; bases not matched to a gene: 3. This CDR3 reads CASSLDRGPGELFF. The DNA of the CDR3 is TGTGCCAGCAGTTTGGACAGGGGGCCCGGGGAGCTGTTTTTT. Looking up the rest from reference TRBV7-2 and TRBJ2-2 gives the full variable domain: GAGVSQSPSNKVTEKGKDVELRCDPISGHTALYWYRQSLGQGLEFLIYFQGNSAPDKSGLPSDRFSAERTGGSVSTLTIQRTQQEDSAVYLCASSLDRGPGELFFGEGSRLTVL.

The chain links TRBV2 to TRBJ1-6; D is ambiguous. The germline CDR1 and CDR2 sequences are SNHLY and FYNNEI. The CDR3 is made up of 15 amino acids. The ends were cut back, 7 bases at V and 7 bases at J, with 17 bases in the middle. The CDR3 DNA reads TGTGCCAGCAACCCAGGTCGGGGAGCAAATTCACCCCTCCACTTT. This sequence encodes CASNPGRGANSPLHF.

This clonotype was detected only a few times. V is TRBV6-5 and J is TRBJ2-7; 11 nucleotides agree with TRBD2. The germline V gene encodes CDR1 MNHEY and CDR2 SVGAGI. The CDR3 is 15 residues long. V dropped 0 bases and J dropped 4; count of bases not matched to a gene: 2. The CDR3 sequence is CASSYSIAGGYEQYF. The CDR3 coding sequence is TGTGCCAGCAGTTACTCGATAGCGGGGGGGTACGAGCAGTACTTC.

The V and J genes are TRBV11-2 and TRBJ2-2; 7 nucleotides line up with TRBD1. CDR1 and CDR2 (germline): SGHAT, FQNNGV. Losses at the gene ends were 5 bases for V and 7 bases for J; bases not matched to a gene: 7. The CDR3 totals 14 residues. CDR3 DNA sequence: TGTGCCAGCAGCCCGACGACAGGGTTCGGGGAGCTGTTTTTT. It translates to CASSPTTGFGELFF.

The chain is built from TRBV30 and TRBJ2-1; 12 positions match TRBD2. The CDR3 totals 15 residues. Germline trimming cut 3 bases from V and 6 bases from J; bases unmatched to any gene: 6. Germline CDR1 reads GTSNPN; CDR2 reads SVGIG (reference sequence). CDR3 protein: CAWSLSSGGANEQFF. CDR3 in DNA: TGTGCCTGGAGCCTGTCTAGCGGGGGGGCCAATGAGCAGTTCTTC.

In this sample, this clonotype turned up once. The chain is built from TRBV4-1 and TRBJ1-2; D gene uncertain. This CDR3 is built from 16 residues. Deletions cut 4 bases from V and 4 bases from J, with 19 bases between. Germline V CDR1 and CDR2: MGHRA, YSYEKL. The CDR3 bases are TGCGCCAGCAGCCCGGGCCCCGTAGAGCAAGTCTATGGCTACACCTTC. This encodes CASSPGPVEQVYGYTF.

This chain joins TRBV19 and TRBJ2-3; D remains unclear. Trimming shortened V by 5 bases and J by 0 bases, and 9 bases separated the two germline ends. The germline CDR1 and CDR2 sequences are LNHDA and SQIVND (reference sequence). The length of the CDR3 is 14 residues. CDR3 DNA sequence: TGTGCCAGTAGTCAGGCCTTTAGCACAGATACGCAGTATTTT. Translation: CASSQAFSTDTQYF.

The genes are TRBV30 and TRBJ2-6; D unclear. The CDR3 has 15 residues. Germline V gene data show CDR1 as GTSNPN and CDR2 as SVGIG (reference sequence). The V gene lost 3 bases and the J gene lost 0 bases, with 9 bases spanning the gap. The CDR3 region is CAWRVVGSGANVLTF. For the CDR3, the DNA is TGTGCCTGGAGGGTCGTTGGCTCTGGGGCCAACGTCCTGACTTTC.

The CDR3 bases are TGTGCCAGTAGTAAAGGCGCAGGTGGAAACGGCGGGGAGCTGTTTTTT. Protein: CASSKGAGGNGGELFF. The V gene is TRBV19, the J gene TRBJ2-2; no reliable D call. Trimming took off 4 bases at V and 7 bases at J, with 19 bases between the two ends. Per germline, CDR1 LNHDA and CDR2 SQIVND (reference sequence). The CDR3 is 16 amino acids.

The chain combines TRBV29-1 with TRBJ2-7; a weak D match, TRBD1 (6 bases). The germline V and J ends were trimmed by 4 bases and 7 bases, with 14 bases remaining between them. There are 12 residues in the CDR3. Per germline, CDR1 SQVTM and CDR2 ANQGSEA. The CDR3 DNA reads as TGCAGCGTTGTCAGCGGTAGGGGGGAGCAGTACTTC. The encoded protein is CSVVSGRGEQYF.

CDR3 bases: TGTGCCAGCAGACCGGACAGGGATAGACAGCCCCAGCATTTT. It codes for CASRPDRDRQPQHF. V gene TRBV6-5 combines with J gene TRBJ1-5; 8 bases match TRBD1. CDR3 length: 14 residues. Looked up from germline, CDR1 is MNHEY and CDR2 is SVGAGI. V lost 6 bases and J lost 7; bases outside the gene matches: 8.

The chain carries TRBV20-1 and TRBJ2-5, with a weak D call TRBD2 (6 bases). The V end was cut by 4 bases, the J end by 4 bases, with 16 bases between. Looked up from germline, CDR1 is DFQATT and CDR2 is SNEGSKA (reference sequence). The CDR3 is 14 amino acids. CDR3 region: CSATFGGVGETQYF. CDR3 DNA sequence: TGCAGTGCTACTTTTGGCGGGGTGGGAGAGACCCAGTACTTC.

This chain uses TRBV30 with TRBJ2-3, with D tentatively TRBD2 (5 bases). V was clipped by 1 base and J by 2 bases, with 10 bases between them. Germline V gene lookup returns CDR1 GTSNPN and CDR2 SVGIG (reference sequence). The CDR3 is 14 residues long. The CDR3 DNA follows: TGTGCCTGGAGTGCAGCGGTCAACACAGATACGCAGTATTTT. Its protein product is CAWSAAVNTDTQYF.

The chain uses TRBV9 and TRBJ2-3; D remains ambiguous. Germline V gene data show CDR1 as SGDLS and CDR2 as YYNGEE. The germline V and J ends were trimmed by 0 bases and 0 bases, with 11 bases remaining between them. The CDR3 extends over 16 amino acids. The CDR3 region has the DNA TGTGCCAGCAGCGTAGGTGGGCGCTCTAGCACAGATACGCAGTATTTT. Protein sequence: CASSVGGRSSTDTQYF.

The CDR3 is CAWSVTGFDTQYF. CDR3 sequence (DNA): TGTGCCTGGAGTGTAACGGGTTTTGATACGCAGTATTTT. The chain uses TRBV30 and TRBJ2-3, with D unresolved. CDR3 size: 13 residues. Germline V CDR1 and CDR2: GTSNPN, SVGIG (reference sequence). The V end lost 0 bases, the J end lost 6 bases, and 10 bases lay between the germline ends.

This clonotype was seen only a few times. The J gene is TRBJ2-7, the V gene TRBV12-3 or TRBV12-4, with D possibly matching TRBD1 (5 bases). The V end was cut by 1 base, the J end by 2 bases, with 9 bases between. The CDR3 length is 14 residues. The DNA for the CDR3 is TGTGCCAGCAGTTTAGACGGCAGGGCCTACGAGCAGTACTTC. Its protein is CASSLDGRAYEQYF.

The CDR3 reads CASSSPPLESDTQYF. In DNA form, the CDR3 reads TGTGCCAGCAGTTCACCTCCACTAGAATCAGATACGCAGTATTTT. The chain is built from TRBV5-4 and TRBJ2-3; D is perhaps TRBD2 (5 bases). Germline CDR1 reads SGHNT; CDR2 reads YYREEE (reference sequence). V was pared by 5 bases and J by 4 bases, with 17 bases between. The CDR3 has 15 residues.

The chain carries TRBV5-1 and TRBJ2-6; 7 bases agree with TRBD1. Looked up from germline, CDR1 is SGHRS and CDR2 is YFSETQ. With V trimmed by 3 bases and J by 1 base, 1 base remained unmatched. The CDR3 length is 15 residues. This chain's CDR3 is CASSSGGSGANVLTF. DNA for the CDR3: TGCGCCAGCAGCTCAGGGGGTTCTGGGGCCAACGTCCTGACTTTC.

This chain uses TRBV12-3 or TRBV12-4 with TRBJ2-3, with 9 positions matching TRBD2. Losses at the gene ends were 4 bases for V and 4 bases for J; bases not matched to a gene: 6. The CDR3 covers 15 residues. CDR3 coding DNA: TGTGCCAGCAGTTCGGGCGGGGGGGCCTCAGATACGCAGTATTTT. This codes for CASSSGGGASDTQYF.

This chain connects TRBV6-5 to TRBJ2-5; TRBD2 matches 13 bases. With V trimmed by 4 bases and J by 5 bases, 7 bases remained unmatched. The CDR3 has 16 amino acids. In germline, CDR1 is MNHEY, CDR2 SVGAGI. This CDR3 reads CASSWIGTSGVETQYF. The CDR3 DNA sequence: TGTGCCAGCAGTTGGATCGGGACTAGCGGGGTGGAGACCCAGTACTTC.

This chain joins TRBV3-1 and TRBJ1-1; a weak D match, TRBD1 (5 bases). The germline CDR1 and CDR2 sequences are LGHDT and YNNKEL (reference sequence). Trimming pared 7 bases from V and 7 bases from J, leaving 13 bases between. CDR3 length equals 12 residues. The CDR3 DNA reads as TGTGCCAGCAAGCAGGGCAGGAGTGAAGCTTTCTTT. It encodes CASKQGRSEAFF. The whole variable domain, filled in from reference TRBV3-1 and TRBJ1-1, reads DTAVSQTPKYLVTQMGNDKSIKCEQNLGHDTMYWYKQDSKKFLKIMFSYNNKELIINETVPNRFSPKSPDKAHLNLHINSLELGDSAVYFCASKQGRSEAFFGQGTRLTVV.

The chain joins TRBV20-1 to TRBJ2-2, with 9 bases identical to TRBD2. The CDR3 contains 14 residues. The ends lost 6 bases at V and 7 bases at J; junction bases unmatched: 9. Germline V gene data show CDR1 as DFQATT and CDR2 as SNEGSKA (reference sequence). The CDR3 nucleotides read TGCAGTGCCATTGGCGGGGGGGGCCACGGGGAGCTGTTTTTT. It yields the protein CSAIGGGGHGELFF.

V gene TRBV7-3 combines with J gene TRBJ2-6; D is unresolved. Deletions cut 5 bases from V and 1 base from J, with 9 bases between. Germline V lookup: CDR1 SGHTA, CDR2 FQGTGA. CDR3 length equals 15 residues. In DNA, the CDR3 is TGTGCCAGCAGCCCGCTTATTTCTGGGGCCAACGTCCTGACTTTC. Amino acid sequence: CASSPLISGANVLTF.

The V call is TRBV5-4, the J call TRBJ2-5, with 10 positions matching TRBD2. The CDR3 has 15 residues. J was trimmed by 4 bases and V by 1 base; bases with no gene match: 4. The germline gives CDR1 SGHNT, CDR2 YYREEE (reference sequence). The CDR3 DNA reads TGTGCCAGCAGCTTGATCTCTAGCGGGGGAGAGACCCAGTACTTC. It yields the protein CASSLISSGGETQYF.

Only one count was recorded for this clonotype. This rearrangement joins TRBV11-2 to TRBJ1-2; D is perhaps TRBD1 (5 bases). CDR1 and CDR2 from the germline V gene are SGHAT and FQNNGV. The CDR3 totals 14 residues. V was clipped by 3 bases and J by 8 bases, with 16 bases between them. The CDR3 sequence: CASSFAGWEIGYTF. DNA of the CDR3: TGTGCCAGCAGCTTCGCAGGGTGGGAGATAGGCTACACCTTC.

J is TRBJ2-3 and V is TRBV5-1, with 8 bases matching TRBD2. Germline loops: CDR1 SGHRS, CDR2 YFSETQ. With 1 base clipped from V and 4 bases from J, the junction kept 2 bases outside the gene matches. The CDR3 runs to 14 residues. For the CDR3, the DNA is TGCGCCAGCAGCTTGCGGACTAGCTCAGATACGCAGTATTTT. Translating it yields CASSLRTSSDTQYF.

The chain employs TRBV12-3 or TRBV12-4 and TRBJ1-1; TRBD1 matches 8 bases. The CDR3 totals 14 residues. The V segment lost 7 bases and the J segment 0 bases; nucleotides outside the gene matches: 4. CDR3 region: CASTRTGMNTEAFF. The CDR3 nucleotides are TGTGCCAGCACCAGGACAGGGATGAACACTGAAGCTTTCTTT.

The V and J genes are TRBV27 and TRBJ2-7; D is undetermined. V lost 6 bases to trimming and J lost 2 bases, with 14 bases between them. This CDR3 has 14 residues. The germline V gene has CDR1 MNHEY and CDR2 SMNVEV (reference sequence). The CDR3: CASSPMPLPYEQYF. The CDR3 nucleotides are TGTGCCAGCAGCCCCATGCCACTCCCCTACGAGCAGTACTTC.

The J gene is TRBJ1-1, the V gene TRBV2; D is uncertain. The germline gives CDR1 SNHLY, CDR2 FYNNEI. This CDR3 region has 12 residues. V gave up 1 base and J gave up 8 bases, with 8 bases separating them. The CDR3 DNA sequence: TGTGCCAGCAGTGAAGGATGGGTCGAAGCTTTCTTT. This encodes CASSEGWVEAFF. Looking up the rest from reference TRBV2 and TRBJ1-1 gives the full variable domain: EPEVTQTPSHQVTQMGQEVILRCVPISNHLYFYWYRQILGQKVEFLVSFYNNEISEKSEIFDDQFSVERPDGSNFTLKIRSTKLEDSAMYFCASSEGWVEAFFGQGTRLTVV.

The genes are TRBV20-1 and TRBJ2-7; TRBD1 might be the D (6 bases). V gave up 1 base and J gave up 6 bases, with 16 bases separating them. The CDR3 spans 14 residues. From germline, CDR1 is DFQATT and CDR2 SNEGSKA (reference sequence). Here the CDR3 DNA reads TGCAGTGCTAGAGTACCCCAGGGGACCGGCGAGCAGTACTTC. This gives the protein CSARVPQGTGEQYF.

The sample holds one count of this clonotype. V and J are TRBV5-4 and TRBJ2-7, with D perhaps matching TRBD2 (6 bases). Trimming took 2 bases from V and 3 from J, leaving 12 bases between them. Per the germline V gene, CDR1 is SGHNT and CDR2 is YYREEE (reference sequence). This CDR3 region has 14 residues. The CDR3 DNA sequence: TGTGCCAGCAGCTTCGGGGGTTCGAACTACGAGCAGTACTTC. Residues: CASSFGGSNYEQYF. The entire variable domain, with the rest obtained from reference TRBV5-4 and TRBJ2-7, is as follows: ETGVTQSPTHLIKTRGQQVTLRCSSQSGHNTVSWYQQALGQGPQFIFQYYREEENGRGNFPPRFSGLQFPNYSSELNVNALELDDSALYLCASSFGGSNYEQYFGPGTRLTVT.